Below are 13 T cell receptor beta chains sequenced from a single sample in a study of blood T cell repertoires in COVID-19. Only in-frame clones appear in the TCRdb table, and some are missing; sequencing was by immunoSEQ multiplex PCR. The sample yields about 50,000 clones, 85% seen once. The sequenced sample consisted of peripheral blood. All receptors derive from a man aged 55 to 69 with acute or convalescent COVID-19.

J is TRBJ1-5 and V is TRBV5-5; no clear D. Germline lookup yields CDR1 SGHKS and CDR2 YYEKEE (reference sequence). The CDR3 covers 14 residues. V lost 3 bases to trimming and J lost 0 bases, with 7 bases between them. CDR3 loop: CASSSGNSNQPQHF. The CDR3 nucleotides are TGTGCCAGCAGCTCCGGTAATAGCAATCAGCCCCAGCATTTT. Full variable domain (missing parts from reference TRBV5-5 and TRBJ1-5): DAGVTQSPTHLIKTRGQQVTLRCSPISGHKSVSWYQQVLGQGPQFIFQYYEKEERGRGNFPDRFSARQFPNYSSELNVNALLLGDSALYLCASSSGNSNQPQHFGDGTRLSIL.

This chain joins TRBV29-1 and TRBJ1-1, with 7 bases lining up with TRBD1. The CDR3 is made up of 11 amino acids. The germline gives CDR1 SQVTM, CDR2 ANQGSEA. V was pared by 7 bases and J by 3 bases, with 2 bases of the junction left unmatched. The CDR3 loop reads CSGQGYTEAFF. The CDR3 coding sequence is TGCAGCGGACAGGGCTACACTGAAGCTTTCTTT.

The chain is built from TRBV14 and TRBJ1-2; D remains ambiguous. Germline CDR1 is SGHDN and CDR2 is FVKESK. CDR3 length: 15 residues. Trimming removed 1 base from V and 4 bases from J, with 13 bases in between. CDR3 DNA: TGTGCCAGCAGCCAAGGCCGGGTCCTCATCTATGGCTACACCTTC. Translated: CASSQGRVLIYGYTF.

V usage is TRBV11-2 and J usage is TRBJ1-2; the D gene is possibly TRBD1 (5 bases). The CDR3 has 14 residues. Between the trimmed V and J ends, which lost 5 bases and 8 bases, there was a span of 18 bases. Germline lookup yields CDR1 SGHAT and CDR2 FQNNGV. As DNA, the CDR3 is TGTGCCAGCAGCACGACGGGACTGGTGGGCGGCTACACCTTC. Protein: CASSTTGLVGGYTF.

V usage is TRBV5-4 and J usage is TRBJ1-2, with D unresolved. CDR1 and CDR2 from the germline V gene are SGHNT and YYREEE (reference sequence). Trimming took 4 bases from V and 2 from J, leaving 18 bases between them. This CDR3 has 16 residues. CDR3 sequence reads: CASSARDVQWNYGYTF. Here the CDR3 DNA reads TGTGCCAGCAGCGCTCGAGACGTACAGTGGAACTATGGCTACACCTTC.

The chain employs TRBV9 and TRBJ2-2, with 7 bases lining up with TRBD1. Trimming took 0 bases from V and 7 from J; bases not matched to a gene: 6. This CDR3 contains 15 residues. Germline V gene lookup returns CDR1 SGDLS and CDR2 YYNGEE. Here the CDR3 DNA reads TGTGCCAGCAGCGTAGGGGCAGGGGGAGTCGGGGAGCTGTTTTTT. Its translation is CASSVGAGGVGELFF.

CDR3 nucleotide sequence: TGTGCCAGCAGTTCCGTCCAGGGGTTCCGTCAGCCCCAGCATTTT. Translation: CASSSVQGFRQPQHF. The chain is built from TRBV28 and TRBJ1-5; D possibly corresponds to TRBD1 (6 bases). The CDR3 is 15 residues long. Looked up from germline, CDR1 is MDHEN and CDR2 is SYDVKM. V was pared by 4 bases and J by 6 bases, with 16 bases between. Looking up the rest from reference TRBV28 and TRBJ1-5 gives the full variable domain: DVKVTQSSRYLVKRTGEKVFLECVQDMDHENMFWYRQDPGLGLRLIYFSYDVKMKEKGDIPEGYSVSREKKERFSLILESASTNQTSMYLCASSSVQGFRQPQHFGDGTRLSIL.

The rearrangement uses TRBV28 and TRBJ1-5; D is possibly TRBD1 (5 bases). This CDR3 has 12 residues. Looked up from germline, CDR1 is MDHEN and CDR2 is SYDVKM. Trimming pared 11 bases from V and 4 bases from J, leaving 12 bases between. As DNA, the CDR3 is TGTGCCGCGGCAGGGCTTAATCAGCCCCAGCATTTT. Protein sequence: CAAAGLNQPQHF.

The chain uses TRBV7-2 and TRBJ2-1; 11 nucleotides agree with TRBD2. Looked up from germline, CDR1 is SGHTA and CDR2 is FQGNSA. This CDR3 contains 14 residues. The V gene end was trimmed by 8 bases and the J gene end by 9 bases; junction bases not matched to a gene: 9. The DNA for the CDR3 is TGTGCCAGCCGAACTAGCGGGAGATATAGTGAGCAGTTCTTC. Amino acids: CASRTSGRYSEQFF.

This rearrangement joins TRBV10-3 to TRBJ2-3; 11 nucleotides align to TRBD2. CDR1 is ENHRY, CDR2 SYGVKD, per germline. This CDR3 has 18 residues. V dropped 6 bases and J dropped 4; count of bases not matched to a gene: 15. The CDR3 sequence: CAIRRTTSGRRLADTQYF. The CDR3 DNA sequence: TGTGCCATCAGAAGAACCACTAGCGGGAGACGGTTGGCAGATACGCAGTATTTT.

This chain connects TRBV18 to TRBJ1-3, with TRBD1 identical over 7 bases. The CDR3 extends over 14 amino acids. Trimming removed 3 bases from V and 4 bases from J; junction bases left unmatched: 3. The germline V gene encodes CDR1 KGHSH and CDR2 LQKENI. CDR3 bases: TGTGCCAGCTCACCCACAGGGGCAGGAAACACCATATATTTT. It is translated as CASSPTGAGNTIYF.

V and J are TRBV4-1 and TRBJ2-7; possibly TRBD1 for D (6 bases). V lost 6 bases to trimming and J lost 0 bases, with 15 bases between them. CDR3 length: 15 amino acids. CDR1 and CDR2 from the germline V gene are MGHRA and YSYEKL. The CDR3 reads CASRRGTPGSYEQYF. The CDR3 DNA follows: TGCGCCAGCAGGCGAGGGACACCGGGCTCCTACGAGCAGTACTTC.

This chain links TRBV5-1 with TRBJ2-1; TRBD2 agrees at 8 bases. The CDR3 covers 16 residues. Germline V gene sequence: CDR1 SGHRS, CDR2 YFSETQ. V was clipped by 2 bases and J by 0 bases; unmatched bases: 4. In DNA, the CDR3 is TGCGCCAGCAGCTTCTTAGCGGGGAGCTCCTACAATGAGCAGTTCTTC. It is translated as CASSFLAGSSYNEQFF. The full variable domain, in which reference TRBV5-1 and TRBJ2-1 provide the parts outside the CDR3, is KAGVTQTPRYLIKTRGQQVTLSCSPISGHRSVSWYQQTPGQGLQFLFEYFSETQRNKGNFPGRFSGRQFSNSRSEMNVSTLELGDSALYLCASSFLAGSSYNEQFFGPGTRLTVL.